The clone carrying this T cell receptor (beta chain) was observed a few times. What it binds is unknown. The data were obtained in a study of Ad26.COV2.S vaccination and SARS-CoV-2 variants. Libraries were prepared by immunoSEQ multiplex PCR; TCRdb keeps only in-frame clonotypes and omits some of them. The data show more than 250,000 clones, with about 87% seen just once and about 3.5% held by the top ten. As to treatment: about 20 received Ad26.COV2.S at low or high dose, single or two shots; several received placebo; per-sample allocation not given. Samples were taken on day 63 after the first vaccine or placebo injection. Findings and limits, study-wide: Individuals receiving vaccine had higher spike-specific TCR breadth than placebo recipients did. CD8+ and CD4+ T cells specific for spike reportedly responded with substantial breadth after vaccination.

The CDR3 spans 16 residues. The ends lost 3 bases at V and 2 bases at J; junction bases unmatched: 10. Germline values: CDR1 SGHRS, CDR2 YFSETQ. The source material was peripheral blood, sampled in a trial of Ad26.COV2.S vaccine versus placebo. The chain links TRBV5-1 to TRBJ1-1, with 7 positions matching TRBD1. The sequence was collected from a person aged 18-65 years who received the Ad26.COV2.S COVID-19 vaccine or a placebo. CDR3 sequence: CASSWGHGTENTEAFF. As DNA, the CDR3 is TGCGCCAGCAGCTGGGGACATGGGACAGAAAACACTGAAGCTTTCTTT.